This TCR beta chain was captured by sequencing in a study of T cell changes during pregnancy in multiple sclerosis. TCRdb's table, derived via immunoSEQ multiplex PCR, lists solely in-frame clones and lacks some. Of more than 35,000 clones listed, around 93% are singletons. The V gene lost 6 bases and the J gene lost 2 bases, with 13 bases spanning the gap. CDR1 MNHEY and CDR2 SVGAGI come from the germline V gene. The CDR3 covers 15 residues. This TCR was sampled from a female donor in good health, enrolled as a control in a pregnancy study. Sample: CD4+ T cells from peripheral blood mononuclear cells, taken in the third trimester of pregnancy. The V call is TRBV6-5, the J call TRBJ1-4; TRBD1 is a possible D gene (6 bases). This chain's CDR3 is CASSTTGLTNEKLFF. The CDR3 nucleotides are TGTGCCAGCAGCACAACAGGGCTGACTAATGAAAAACTGTTTTTT.